The 24 T cell receptor beta chains presented below share a single source sample, sequenced in a study of beta chain features in type 1 diabetes. Study findings and constraints: Among patients with Type 1 diabetes, TCRB CDR3s were moderately but significantly shorter in every one of the four CD4+ subsets.

No cognate antigen is known for these TCRs. cDNA synthesis used the whole RNA isolate, giving expressed TCRB sequences. The table came from immunoSEQ multiplex PCR; TCRdb's copy has only in-frame clones and leaves some out. There are a few hundred thousand clones in the sample; 14% occur only once, and over 0.015% lies in the top ten. The sequenced sample consisted of naive CD4+ T cells from blood. The receptor set was obtained from a man aged 25-45 years with type 1 diabetes.

The chain joins TRBV29-1 to TRBJ2-2; 15 bases align to TRBD2. The CDR3 runs 15 residues. Germline assignment: CDR1 SQVTM and CDR2 ANQGSEA. The ends lost 6 bases at V and 7 bases at J; junction bases unmatched: 6. The CDR3 reads CSVAGLAGGHGELFF. CDR3 in DNA: TGCAGCGTGGCCGGACTAGCGGGAGGGCACGGGGAGCTGTTTTTT.

The J gene is TRBJ1-2, the V gene TRBV7-3; maybe TRBD1 (5 bases). Per the germline V gene, CDR1 is SGHTA and CDR2 is FQGTGA. CDR3 size: 13 residues. Trimming left V 5 bases short and J 1 base short, with 8 bases between. CDR3 bases: TGTGCCAGCAGCAAGGGACTTAACTATGGCTACACCTTC. It codes for CASSKGLNYGYTF.

The rearrangement uses TRBV7-2 and TRBJ2-2, with a tentative D call TRBD1 (5 bases). The CDR3 has 15 residues. Per the germline V gene, CDR1 is SGHTA and CDR2 is FQGNSA. Trimming removed 3 bases from V and 4 bases from J, with 12 bases in between. CDR3 region: CASSFQGSTTGELFF. The CDR3 coding sequence is TGTGCCAGCAGCTTTCAGGGTAGCACCACCGGGGAGCTGTTTTTT.

The CDR3 coding sequence is TGTGCCAGCAGCCACTTGACAGGGGTTGAGAACGAGCAGTACTTC. Its translation: CASSHLTGVENEQYF. The V call is TRBV7-9, the J call TRBJ2-7; 8 bases are shared with TRBD1. CDR3 size: 15 residues. The V gene end was trimmed by 5 bases and the J gene end by 5 bases; junction bases not matched to a gene: 11. CDR1 and CDR2 (germline): SEHNR, FQNEAQ (reference sequence).

This clone was seen a handful of times. DNA of the CDR3: TGTGCCAGCAGAAAACTAGCGGGAGGGCACCATGAGCAGTTCTTC. Translation: CASRKLAGGHHEQFF. The rearrangement joins TRBV7-2 to TRBJ2-1; 13 bases are shared with TRBD2. Per the germline V gene, CDR1 is SGHTA and CDR2 is FQGNSA. CDR3 length: 15 amino acids. V shed 6 bases and J 8 bases; nucleotides not matched to a gene: 7.

The table lists this clone with a few counts. The chain has TRBV7-2 and TRBJ1-2; D call uncertain. Trimming took 1 base from V and 5 from J, leaving 11 bases between them. Germline lookup yields CDR1 SGHTA and CDR2 FQGNSA. The CDR3 is 14 amino acids. The chain's CDR3 is CASSLGPGSYGYTF. The DNA for the CDR3 is TGTGCCAGCAGCTTAGGTCCAGGATCTTATGGCTACACCTTC.

This sequence joins TRBV5-1 and TRBJ1-1; unclear D gene. Trimming removed 6 bases from V and 6 bases from J, with 18 bases in between. Germline lookup yields CDR1 SGHRS and CDR2 YFSETQ. The CDR3 has 14 amino acids. CDR3 coding DNA: TGCGCCAGCACCAAAAGGTCATTTGACTCTGAAGCTTTCTTT. Protein product: CASTKRSFDSEAFF.

This chain links TRBV19 with TRBJ2-3; TRBD2 aligns across 7 bases. V lost 6 bases and J lost 7; bases outside the gene matches: 10. Germline values: CDR1 LNHDA, CDR2 SQIVND (reference sequence). This CDR3 contains 14 residues. CDR3 region: CASRDRAGSNTQYF. CDR3 nucleotide sequence: TGTGCCAGTAGAGACCGAGCGGGGTCGAATACGCAGTATTTT.

There are a few counts of this clone. The chain uses TRBV28 and TRBJ2-7; 7 nucleotides line up with TRBD1. V dropped 6 bases and J dropped 8; count of bases not matched to a gene: 13. CDR3 length equals 14 residues. CDR1 is MDHEN and CDR2 is SYDVKM in the germline V gene. This chain's CDR3 is CASRAPGQTTQQYF. The CDR3 coding sequence is TGTGCCAGCAGGGCTCCGGGACAGACTACGCAGCAGTACTTC.

J is TRBJ2-5 and V is TRBV7-8, with TRBD1 matching over 10 bases. The J segment lost 4 bases and the V segment lost 4 bases, leaving 0 bases of the junction unmatched. The CDR3 length is 13 residues. Germline V gives CDR1 SGHVS, CDR2 FQNEAQ. CDR3 bases: TGTGCCAGCAGCTGGGACAGGGGAGAGACCCAGTACTTC. Protein: CASSWDRGETQYF.

This clone was seen only a few times. This chain joins TRBV10-3 and TRBJ2-7; a weak D match, TRBD1 (8 bases). CDR3 length equals 15 residues. V was cut by 6 bases and J by 2 bases, with 17 bases left in between. Germline V CDR1 and CDR2: ENHRY, SYGVKD. This CDR3 reads CAIRPGQGLTYEQYF. The CDR3 nucleotides read TGTGCCATCAGGCCCGGACAGGGACTAACCTACGAGCAGTACTTC.

This clone was detected a few times. The chain combines TRBV5-1 with TRBJ2-1, with D tentatively TRBD1 (6 bases). V was trimmed by 2 bases and J by 5 bases, leaving 11 bases between them. Germline V lookup: CDR1 SGHRS, CDR2 YFSETQ. The CDR3 consists of 14 residues. CDR3 sequence (DNA): TGCGCCAGCAGCTTCAGGGGAGAACACAATGAGCAGTTCTTC. Protein: CASSFRGEHNEQFF.

This clone came up a few times. V gene TRBV5-1 combines with J gene TRBJ1-1, with D maybe TRBD1 (5 bases). V shed 4 bases and J shed 1 base, with 20 bases lying between them. The germline CDR1 and CDR2 sequences are SGHRS and YFSETQ. The CDR3 loop spans 17 amino acids. The CDR3 DNA reads as TGCGCCAGCAGCCCTCCCCCAGGCAGGGCAGGGAACACTGAAGCTTTCTTT. Protein sequence: CASSPPPGRAGNTEAFF.

This chain links TRBV10-3 with TRBJ1-5; TRBD1 might be the D (5 bases). The CDR3 contains 14 residues. The germline V gene has CDR1 ENHRY and CDR2 SYGVKD. V lost 3 bases, J lost 1 base, and 7 bases lay in between. CDR3 region: CAISDRASNQPQHF. The CDR3 DNA is TGTGCCATCAGTGACAGGGCGAGCAATCAGCCCCAGCATTTT.

This clone has a handful of counts. V and J are TRBV9 and TRBJ2-1; 7 bases are shared with TRBD2. The CDR3 runs to 14 residues. Per the germline V gene, CDR1 is SGDLS and CDR2 is YYNGEE. V lost 7 bases and J lost 8; bases outside the gene matches: 12. The chain's CDR3 is CASSFGGEGDEQFF. CDR3 DNA sequence: TGTGCCAGCTCCTTTGGCGGGGAGGGCGATGAGCAGTTCTTC.

This clone was found a few times. The chain uses TRBV28 and TRBJ2-3, with a possible D match to TRBD2 (5 bases). Trimming stripped 10 bases from V and 0 bases from J, with 11 bases between. This CDR3 has 13 amino acids. In germline, CDR1 is MDHEN, CDR2 SYDVKM. CDR3 residues: CATRAASTDTQYF. DNA of the CDR3: TGTGCCACCCGAGCGGCTAGCACAGATACGCAGTATTTT.

This clone was counted a few times. The chain carries TRBV28 and TRBJ1-1; D is undetermined. Germline values: CDR1 MDHEN, CDR2 SYDVKM. Trimming shortened V by 6 bases and J by 5 bases, and 16 bases separated the two germline ends. The CDR3 runs to 14 residues. The CDR3 protein is CASSPHGAPTEAFF. DNA for the CDR3: TGTGCCAGCAGCCCCCACGGTGCCCCGACTGAAGCTTTCTTT.

This clone was observed at least ten times. The chain uses TRBV28 and TRBJ2-6, with 9 bases that match TRBD1. V lost 6 bases to trimming and J lost 0 bases; unmatched junction nucleotides: 6. The CDR3 has 17 amino acids. CDR1 is MDHEN, CDR2 SYDVKM, per germline. DNA of the CDR3: TGTGCCAGCAGAGGACAGGGGTCCGGCTCTGGGGCCAACGTCCTGACTTTC. Its protein product is CASRGQGSGSGANVLTF.

This chain connects TRBV6-5 to TRBJ1-1; D ambiguous. The CDR3 covers 11 residues. Trimming left V 8 bases short and J 11 bases short, with 15 bases between. Germline values: CDR1 MNHEY, CDR2 SVGAGI. CDR3 sequence reads: CASRFRWAAFF. The DNA of the CDR3 is TGTGCCAGCCGATTCAGGTGGGCGGCTTTCTTT.

This clone was detected a few times. The chain links TRBV27 to TRBJ2-7; TRBD1 matches 10 bases. Per germline, CDR1 MNHEY and CDR2 SMNVEV (reference sequence). The V segment lost 6 bases and the J segment 3 bases; nucleotides outside the gene matches: 5. The CDR3 is 14 residues long. The CDR3 sequence: CASSPGQGFYEQYF. The CDR3 DNA reads as TGTGCCAGCAGCCCGGGACAGGGGTTCTACGAGCAGTACTTC.

The rearrangement links TRBV20-1 to TRBJ2-7; D ambiguous. Trimming cost V 6 bases and J 2 bases, with 8 bases left between them. CDR1 is DFQATT, CDR2 SNEGSKA, per germline (reference sequence). The CDR3 is 11 amino acids. The CDR3 region has the DNA TGCAGTGCCGTGGGCCCCTACGAGCAGTACTTC. Its translation: CSAVGPYEQYF.

The chain uses TRBV7-3 and TRBJ1-3; D unclear. The CDR3 runs to 13 residues. V lost 4 bases, J lost 4 bases, and 8 bases lay in between. Per germline, CDR1 SGHTA and CDR2 FQGTGA. The CDR3 sequence is CASSSAYGNTIYF. In nucleotides, the CDR3 is TGTGCCAGCAGCTCCGCGTACGGAAACACCATATATTTT.

This clone was picked up a small number of times. The rearrangement links TRBV28 to TRBJ1-1, with D uncertain. The V end was cut by 6 bases, the J end by 11 bases, with 16 bases between. Germline V gene sequence: CDR1 MDHEN, CDR2 SYDVKM. This CDR3 is 12 amino acids long. CDR3 DNA: TGTGCCAGCAGCCTCATACGGGCGGGGGCTTTCTTT. This gives the protein CASSLIRAGAFF.

The rearrangement joins TRBV28 to TRBJ1-2; 8 bases align to TRBD1. The CDR3 covers 13 residues. Germline assignment: CDR1 MDHEN and CDR2 SYDVKM. V lost 7 bases and J lost 6; bases outside the gene matches: 7. In DNA form, the CDR3 reads TGTGCCAGCACTCTAGGACAGGGACATGGCTACACCTTC. Protein sequence: CASTLGQGHGYTF.